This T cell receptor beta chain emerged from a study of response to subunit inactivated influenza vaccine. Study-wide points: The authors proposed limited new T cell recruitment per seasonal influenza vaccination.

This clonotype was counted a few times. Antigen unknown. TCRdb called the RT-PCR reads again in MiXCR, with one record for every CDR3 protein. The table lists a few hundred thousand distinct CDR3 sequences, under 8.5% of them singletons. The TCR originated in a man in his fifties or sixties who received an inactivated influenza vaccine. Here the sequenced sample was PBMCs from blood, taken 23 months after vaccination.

In DNA form, the CDR3 reads TGTGCCAGCTCTCTGGTGGAGGTCGCGAACACCGGGGAGCTGTTTTTT. This translates into CASSLVEVANTGELFF. The chain carries TRBV6-1 and TRBJ2-2; weak D call: TRBD2 (5 bases). The CDR3 runs to 16 residues. The germline V and J ends were trimmed by 8 bases and 0 bases, with 16 bases remaining between them. Germline assignment: CDR1 MNHNS and CDR2 SASEGT.